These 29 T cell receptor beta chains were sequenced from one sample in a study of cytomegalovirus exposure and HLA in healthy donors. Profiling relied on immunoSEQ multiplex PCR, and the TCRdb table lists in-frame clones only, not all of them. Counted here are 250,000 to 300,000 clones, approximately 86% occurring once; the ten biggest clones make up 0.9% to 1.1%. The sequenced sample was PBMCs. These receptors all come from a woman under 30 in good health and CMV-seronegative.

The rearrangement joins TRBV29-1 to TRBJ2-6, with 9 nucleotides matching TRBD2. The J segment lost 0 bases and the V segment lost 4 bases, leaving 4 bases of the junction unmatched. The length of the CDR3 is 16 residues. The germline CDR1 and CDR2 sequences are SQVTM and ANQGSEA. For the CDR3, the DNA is TGCAGCGTTGTACTAGCGGGTTACTCTGGGGCCAACGTCCTGACTTTC. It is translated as CSVVLAGYSGANVLTF.

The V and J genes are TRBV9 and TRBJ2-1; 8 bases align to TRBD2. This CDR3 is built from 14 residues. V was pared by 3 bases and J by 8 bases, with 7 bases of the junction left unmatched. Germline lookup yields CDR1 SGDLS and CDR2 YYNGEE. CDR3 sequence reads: CASSAQGLVYEQFF. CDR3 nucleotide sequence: TGTGCCAGCAGCGCGCAGGGACTAGTATATGAGCAGTTCTTC.

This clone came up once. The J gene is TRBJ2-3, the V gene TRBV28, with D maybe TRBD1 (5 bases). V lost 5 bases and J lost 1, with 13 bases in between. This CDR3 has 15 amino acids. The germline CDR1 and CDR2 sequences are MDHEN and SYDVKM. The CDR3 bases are TGTGCCAGCAGTAGGCAGGGAACGGGCACAGATACGCAGTATTTT. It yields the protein CASSRQGTGTDTQYF.

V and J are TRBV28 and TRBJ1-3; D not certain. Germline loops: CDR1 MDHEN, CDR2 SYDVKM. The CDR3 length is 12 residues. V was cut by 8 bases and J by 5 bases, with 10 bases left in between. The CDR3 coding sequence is TGTGCCAGCGGAGAGAAAAGAAACACCATATATTTT. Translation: CASGEKRNTIYF.

CDR3 protein: CASSSPNAGTADYEQYF. The DNA for the CDR3 is TGTGCCAGCAGCTCCCCAAATGCCGGGACAGCGGACTACGAGCAGTACTTC. This chain links TRBV11-3 with TRBJ2-7, with 7 bases fitting TRBD1. The CDR3 has 17 residues. V lost 4 bases, J lost 3 bases, and 15 bases stayed unmatched. Germline assignment: CDR1 SGHNT and CDR2 YENEEA.

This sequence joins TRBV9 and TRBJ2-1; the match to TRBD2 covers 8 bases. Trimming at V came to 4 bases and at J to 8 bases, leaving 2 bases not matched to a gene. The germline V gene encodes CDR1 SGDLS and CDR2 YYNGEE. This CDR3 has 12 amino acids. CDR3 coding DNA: TGTGCCAGCAGCCCCGGGGGGGATGAGCAGTTCTTC. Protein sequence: CASSPGGDEQFF.

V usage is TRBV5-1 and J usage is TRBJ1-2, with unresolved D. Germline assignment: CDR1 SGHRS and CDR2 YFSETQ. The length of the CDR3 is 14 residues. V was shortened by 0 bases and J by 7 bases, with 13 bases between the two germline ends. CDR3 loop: CASSLASVGTGYTF. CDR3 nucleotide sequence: TGCGCCAGCAGCTTGGCGAGCGTGGGTACTGGCTACACCTTC.

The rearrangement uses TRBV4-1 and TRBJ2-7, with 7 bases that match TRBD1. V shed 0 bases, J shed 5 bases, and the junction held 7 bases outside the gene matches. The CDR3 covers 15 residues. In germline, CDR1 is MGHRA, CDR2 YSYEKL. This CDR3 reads CASSQEGQNDHEQYF. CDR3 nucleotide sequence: TGCGCCAGCAGCCAAGAGGGACAGAACGACCACGAGCAGTACTTC.

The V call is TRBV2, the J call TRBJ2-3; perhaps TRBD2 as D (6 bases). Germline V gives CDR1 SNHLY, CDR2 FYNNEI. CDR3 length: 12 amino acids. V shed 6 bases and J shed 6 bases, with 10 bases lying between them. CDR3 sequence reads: CASREGGDTQYF. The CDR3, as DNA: TGTGCCAGCAGAGAGGGAGGCGATACGCAGTATTTT.

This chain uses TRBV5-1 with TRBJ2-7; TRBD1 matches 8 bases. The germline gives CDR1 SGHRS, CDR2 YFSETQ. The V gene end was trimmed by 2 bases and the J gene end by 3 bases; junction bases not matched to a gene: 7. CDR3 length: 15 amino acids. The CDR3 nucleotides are TGCGCCAGCAGCTTTTCCGGGACAGGTTACTACGAGCAGTACTTC. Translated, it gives CASSFSGTGYYEQYF.

CDR3 amino acids: CASSFTGQKETQYF. The CDR3 DNA is TGTGCCAGCAGTTTCACAGGGCAGAAAGAGACCCAGTACTTC. The chain carries TRBV27 and TRBJ2-5; D may be TRBD1 (6 bases). Between the trimmed V and J ends, which lost 3 bases and 3 bases, there was a span of 11 bases. There are 14 residues in the CDR3. Germline lookup yields CDR1 MNHEY and CDR2 SMNVEV (reference sequence).

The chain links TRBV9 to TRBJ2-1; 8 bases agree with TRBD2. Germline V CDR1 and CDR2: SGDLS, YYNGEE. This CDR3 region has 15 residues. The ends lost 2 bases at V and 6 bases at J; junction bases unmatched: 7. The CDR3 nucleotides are TGTGCCAGCAGCGTCGGGAGGGAGATAGGCAATGAGCAGTTCTTC. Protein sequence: CASSVGREIGNEQFF.

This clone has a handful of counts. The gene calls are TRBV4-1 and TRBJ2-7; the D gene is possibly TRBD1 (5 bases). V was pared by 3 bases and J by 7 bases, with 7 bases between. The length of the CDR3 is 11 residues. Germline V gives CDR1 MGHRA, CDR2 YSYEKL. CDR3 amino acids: CASSHRDEQYF. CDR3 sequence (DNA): TGCGCCAGCAGCCACAGGGATGAGCAGTACTTC.

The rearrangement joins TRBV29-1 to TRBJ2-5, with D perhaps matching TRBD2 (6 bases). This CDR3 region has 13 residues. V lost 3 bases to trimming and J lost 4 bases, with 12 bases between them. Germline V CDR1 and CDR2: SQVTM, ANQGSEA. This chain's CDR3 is CSVDPGVRETQYF. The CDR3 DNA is TGCAGCGTTGATCCGGGGGTCCGAGAGACCCAGTACTTC.

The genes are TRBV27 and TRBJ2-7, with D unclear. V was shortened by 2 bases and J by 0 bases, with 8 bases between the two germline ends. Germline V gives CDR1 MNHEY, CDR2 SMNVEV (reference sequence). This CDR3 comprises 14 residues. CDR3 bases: TGTGCCAGCAGTTTACGACTTCCCTCCTACGAGCAGTACTTC. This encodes CASSLRLPSYEQYF.

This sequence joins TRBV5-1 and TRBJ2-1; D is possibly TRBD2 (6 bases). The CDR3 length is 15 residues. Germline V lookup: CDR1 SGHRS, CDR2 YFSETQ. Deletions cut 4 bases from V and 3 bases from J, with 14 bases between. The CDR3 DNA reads TGCGCCAGCAGCCTAGGTGGCGGGGTCTACAATGAGCAGTTCTTC. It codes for CASSLGGGVYNEQFF.

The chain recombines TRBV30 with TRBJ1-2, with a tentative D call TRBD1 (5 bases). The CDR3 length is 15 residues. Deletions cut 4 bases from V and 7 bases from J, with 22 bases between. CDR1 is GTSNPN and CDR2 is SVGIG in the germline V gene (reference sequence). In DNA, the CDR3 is TGTGCCTGGACTTTGGCAGGGACGGGGGAGGTTGGCTACACCTTC. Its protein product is CAWTLAGTGEVGYTF.

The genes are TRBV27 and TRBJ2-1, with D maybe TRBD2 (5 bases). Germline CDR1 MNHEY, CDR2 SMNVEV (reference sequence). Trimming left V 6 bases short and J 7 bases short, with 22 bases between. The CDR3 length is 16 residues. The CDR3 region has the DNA TGTGCCAGCAGGTATCTTGGGGTGGGAGTCTTGAATGAGCAGTTCTTC. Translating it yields CASRYLGVGVLNEQFF.

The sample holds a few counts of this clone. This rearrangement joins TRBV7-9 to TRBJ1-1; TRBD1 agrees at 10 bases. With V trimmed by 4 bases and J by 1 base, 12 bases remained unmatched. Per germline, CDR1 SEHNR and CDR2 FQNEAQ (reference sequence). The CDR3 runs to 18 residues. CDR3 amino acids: CASSSPRTGGVANTEAFF. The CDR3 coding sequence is TGTGCCAGCAGCTCCCCTAGGACAGGGGGAGTGGCGAACACTGAAGCTTTCTTT.

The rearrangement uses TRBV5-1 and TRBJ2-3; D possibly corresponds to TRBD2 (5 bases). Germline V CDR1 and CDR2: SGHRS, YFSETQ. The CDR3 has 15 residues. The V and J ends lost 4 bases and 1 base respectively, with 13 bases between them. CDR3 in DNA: TGCGCCAGCAGCCCCCGCGGAGCGGGCACAGATACGCAGTATTTT. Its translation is CASSPRGAGTDTQYF.

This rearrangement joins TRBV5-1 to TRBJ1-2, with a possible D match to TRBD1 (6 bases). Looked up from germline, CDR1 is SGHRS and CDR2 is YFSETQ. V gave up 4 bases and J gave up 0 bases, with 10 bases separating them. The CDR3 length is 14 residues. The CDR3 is CASSMDSPNYGYTF. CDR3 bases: TGCGCCAGCAGCATGGACAGCCCTAACTATGGCTACACCTTC.

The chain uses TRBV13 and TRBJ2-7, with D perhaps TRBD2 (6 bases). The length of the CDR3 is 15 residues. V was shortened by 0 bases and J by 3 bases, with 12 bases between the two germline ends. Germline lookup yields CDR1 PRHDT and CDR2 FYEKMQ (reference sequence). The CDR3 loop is CASSLGHAGNYEQYF. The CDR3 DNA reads TGTGCCAGCAGCTTAGGCCATGCGGGGAACTACGAGCAGTACTTC. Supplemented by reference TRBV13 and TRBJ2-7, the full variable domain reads AAGVIQSPRHLIKEKRETATLKCYPIPRHDTVYWYQQGPGQDPQFLISFYEKMQSDKGSIPDRFSAQQFSDYHSELNMSSLELGDSALYFCASSLGHAGNYEQYFGPGTRLTVT.

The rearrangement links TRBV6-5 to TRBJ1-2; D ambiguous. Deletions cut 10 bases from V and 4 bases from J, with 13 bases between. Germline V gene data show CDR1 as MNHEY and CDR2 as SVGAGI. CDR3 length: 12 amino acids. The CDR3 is CATSSSIYGYTF. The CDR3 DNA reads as TGTGCCACCTCGAGCTCAATCTATGGCTACACCTTC.

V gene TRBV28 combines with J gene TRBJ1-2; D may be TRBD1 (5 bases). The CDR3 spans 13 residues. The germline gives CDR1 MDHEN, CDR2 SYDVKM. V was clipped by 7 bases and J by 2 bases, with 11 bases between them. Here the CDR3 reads CASNSRQNYGYTF. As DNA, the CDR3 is TGTGCCAGCAATTCCCGACAGAACTATGGCTACACCTTC.

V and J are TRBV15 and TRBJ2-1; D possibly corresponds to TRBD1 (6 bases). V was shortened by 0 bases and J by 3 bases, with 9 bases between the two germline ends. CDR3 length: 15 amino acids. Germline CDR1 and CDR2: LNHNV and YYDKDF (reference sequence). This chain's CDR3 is CATSRDGDNYNEQFF. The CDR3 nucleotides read TGTGCCACCAGCAGAGATGGGGACAACTACAATGAGCAGTTCTTC.

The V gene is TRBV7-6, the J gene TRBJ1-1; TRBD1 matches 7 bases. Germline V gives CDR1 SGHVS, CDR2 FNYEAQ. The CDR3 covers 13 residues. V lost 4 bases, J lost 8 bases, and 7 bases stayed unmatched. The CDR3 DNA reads TGTGCCAGCAGCTGGGCCGGGACAGACGAAGCTTTCTTT. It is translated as CASSWAGTDEAFF.

In nucleotides, the CDR3 is TGCGCCAGCAGCCCGGGACAGGGACCTTATGGCTACACCTTC. It yields the protein CASSPGQGPYGYTF. This chain connects TRBV4-1 to TRBJ1-2; 9 bases map to TRBD1. The CDR3 sequence is 14 residues long. Per germline, CDR1 MGHRA and CDR2 YSYEKL. V shed 4 bases, J shed 5 bases, and the junction held 5 bases outside the gene matches.

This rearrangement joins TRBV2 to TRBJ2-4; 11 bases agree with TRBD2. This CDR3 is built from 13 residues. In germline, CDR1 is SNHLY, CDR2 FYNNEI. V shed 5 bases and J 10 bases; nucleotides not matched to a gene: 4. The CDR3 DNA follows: TGTGCCAGCAGTCTGACTAGCGGGGAGATTCAGTACTTC. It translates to CASSLTSGEIQYF.

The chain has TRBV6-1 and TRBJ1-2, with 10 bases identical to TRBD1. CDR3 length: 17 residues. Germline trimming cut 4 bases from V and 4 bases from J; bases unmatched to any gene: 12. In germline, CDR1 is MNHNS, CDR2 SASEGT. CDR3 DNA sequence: TGTGCCAGCAGTGTCGCCGGCGCTTGGGACAGGGGCTATGGCTACACCTTC. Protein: CASSVAGAWDRGYGYTF.